These 10 T cell receptor beta chains were all obtained from the same sample, sequenced in a study of monozygotic twins with inflammatory bowel disease. Using the 5' RACE reads, TCRdb records one entry per CDR3 protein without DNA. The sample shows approximately 420,000 distinct CDR3 sequences, and under 3% sits with its ten largest clones. Source material: blood. These receptor sequences come from a human donor with ulcerative colitis or Crohn's disease, or a healthy co-twin of an affected twin (not recorded which).

This sequence joins TRBV30 and TRBJ2-5; absent DNA, TCRdb's TRBD2 call cannot be checked. Germline CDR1 and CDR2: GTSNPN and SVGIG (reference sequence). The CDR3 spans 11 residues. The CDR3 sequence is CAWAGQETQYF.

V and J are TRBV27 and TRBJ2-7; TCRdb indicates TRBD2, and absent DNA this call remains unverified. Germline V gene data show CDR1 as MNHEY and CDR2 as SMNVEV (reference sequence). The CDR3 sequence is 14 residues long. The CDR3 loop is CASADSGVTYEQYF.

This chain's CDR3 is CASSSGLLQETQYF. The chain joins TRBV7-9 to TRBJ2-5; TCRdb reports TRBD2, a call that lacks DNA to check it against. The CDR3 covers 14 residues. CDR1 SEHNR and CDR2 FQNEAQ come from the germline V gene (reference sequence).

The chain employs TRBV7-9 and TRBJ1-1; TCRdb outputs TRBD1, but without DNA this stays unchecked. The CDR3 length is 15 residues. Germline CDR1 SEHNR, CDR2 FQNEAQ (reference sequence). Here the CDR3 reads CASSPATQGHTEAFF. Variable domain in full (rest from reference TRBV7-9 and TRBJ1-1): DTGVSQNPRHKITKRGQNVTFRCDPISEHNRLYWYRQTLGQGPEFLTYFQNEAQLEKSRLLSDRFSAERPKGSFSTLEIQRTEQGDSAMYLCASSPATQGHTEAFFGQGTRLTVV.

The chain employs TRBV7-2 and TRBJ2-7; TCRdb's D call, TRBD1, is unchecked because there is no DNA. Germline CDR1 SGHTA, CDR2 FQGNSA. This CDR3 spans 14 amino acids. The CDR3 is CASGSGRNSGEQYF.

The chain is built from TRBV28 and TRBJ1-2; the TCRdb D gene call, TRBD1, has no DNA to confirm it. CDR3 length: 13 residues. Germline CDR1 and CDR2: MDHEN and SYDVKM. CDR3 loop: CASSLKGTDYYTF.

This sequence joins TRBV5-1 and TRBJ1-2. CDR3 length equals 11 residues. Germline V gene data show CDR1 as SGHRS and CDR2 as YFSETQ. CDR3 sequence: CASSGGDGYTF.

This chain joins TRBV28 and TRBJ1-5. Per the germline V gene, CDR1 is MDHEN and CDR2 is SYDVKM. This CDR3 is 13 amino acids long. CDR3 region: CASSSWGNQPQHF.

The rearrangement links TRBV5-1 to TRBJ1-4; TCRdb gives TRBD1 as the D gene, but with no DNA this cannot be confirmed. CDR1 and CDR2 (germline): SGHRS, YFSETQ. The length of the CDR3 is 15 residues. CDR3 residues: CASSRLGQFEEKLFF.

The gene calls are TRBV29-1 and TRBJ2-7. CDR1 is SQVTM and CDR2 is ANQGSEA in the germline V gene. CDR3 size: 15 residues. CDR3 residues: CSVESVHQSSYEQYF.